Sequencing of this T cell receptor beta chain was carried out in a study of vaccination effects on CD4 cells after COVID-19. Germline V CDR1 and CDR2: MGHRA, YSYEKL. Trimming shortened V by 1 base and J by 4 bases, and 13 bases separated the two germline ends. The CDR3 consists of 15 residues. Remarks on this clone: Its target is unknown.

This table comes from immunoSEQ multiplex PCR, and its TCRdb copy is limited to in-frame clones, with some not included. The sample gives roughly 30,000 clones, around 72% of which show up once; 6.6% is in the top ten. Scientists isolated CD4+ T cells after a roughly 10-day culture period ended. By PCR, the person was confirmed to have had SARS-CoV-2 infection between March and December 2020. Two-dose vaccination with either BNT162b2 or mRNA-1273 was given to the participants. The chain is built from TRBV4-1 and TRBJ2-5; the D gene is possibly TRBD2 (6 bases). The TCR was taken from a human donor who had a prior SARS-CoV-2 infection. The source material was CD4+ T cells from PBMCs cultured without peptide, sampled after COVID-19 vaccination. The CDR3 coding sequence is TGCGCCAGCAGCCAAGGGCCCGCCGGGGGAGAGACCCAGTACTTC. It encodes CASSQGPAGGETQYF.